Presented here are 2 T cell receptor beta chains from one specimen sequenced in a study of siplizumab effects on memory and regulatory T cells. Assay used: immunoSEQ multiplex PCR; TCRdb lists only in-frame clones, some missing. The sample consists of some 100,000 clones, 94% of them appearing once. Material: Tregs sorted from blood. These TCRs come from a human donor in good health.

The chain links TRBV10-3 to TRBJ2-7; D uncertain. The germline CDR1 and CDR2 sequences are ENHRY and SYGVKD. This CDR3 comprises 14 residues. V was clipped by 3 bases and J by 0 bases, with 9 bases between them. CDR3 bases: TGTGCCATCAGTGATAGCCCGAGCTCCTACGAGCAGTACTTC. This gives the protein CAISDSPSSYEQYF.

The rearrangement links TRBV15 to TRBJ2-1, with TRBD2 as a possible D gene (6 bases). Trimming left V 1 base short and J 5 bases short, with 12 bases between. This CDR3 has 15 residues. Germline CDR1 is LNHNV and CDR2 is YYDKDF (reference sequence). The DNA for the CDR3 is TGTGCCACCAGCAGAGGGACTACTAGAGACAATGAGCAGTTCTTC. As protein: CATSRGTTRDNEQFF.